This TCR beta chain was sequenced during a study of cytomegalovirus exposure and HLA in healthy donors. In the PCR, 60 Vbeta and 13 Jbeta primers were used. Some clones are missing from TCRdb's copy, which holds only in-frame ones; the method was immunoSEQ multiplex PCR. The sample has about 120,000 clones, about 70% seen once. A note on this clone: The antigen is unknown.

The V gene lost 4 bases and the J gene lost 5 bases, with 9 bases spanning the gap. The CDR3 has 14 residues. Germline V gene data show CDR1 as SNHLY and CDR2 as FYNNEI. The study's findings and limits: It was likely that a cluster of highly shared sequence variants was a sequencing artifact. A later analysis associated 15,000 or so TCR beta sequences with HLA alleles at a 0.05 false discovery rate. Most TCR sequences proved rare, with some public TCRs found in many donors. The Asian-associated ancestry cluster reportedly had fewer N-insertions than the approximately 700-donor mean in a later analysis.

The source of this sequence is a human donor in good health. The sequenced material came from PBMCs. The chain carries TRBV2 and TRBJ1-6; D perhaps matches TRBD1 (6 bases). CDR3 loop: CASSGTANNSPLHF. The CDR3 nucleotides are TGTGCCAGCAGTGGGACAGCTAATAATTCACCCCTCCACTTT.